The next 20 T cell receptor beta chains were all read from a single sample in a study of T-cell reconstitution after alpha-beta-depleted transplantation in children. Preparation of the TCRbeta library used unique molecular identifiers. Each CDR3 protein is one row after TCRdb ran MiXCR on the PCR reads. The sample has around 670,000 distinct CDR3 sequences, 13% seen once. This material consisted of PBMCs, taken before TCRalphabeta/CD19-depleted stem cell transplant. The receptor set was obtained from a girl aged 2 to 9 with congenital amegakaryocytic thrombocytopenia, due to receive a stem cell transplant.

In this sample, this clonotype turned up many times. The rearrangement links TRBV7-2 to TRBJ2-1; TRBD2 aligns across 11 bases. The germline CDR1 and CDR2 sequences are SGHTA and FQGNSA. V was clipped by 3 bases and J by 6 bases; unmatched bases: 7. CDR3 length: 16 amino acids. CDR3 residues: CASSFSGRAPFNEQFF. For the CDR3, the DNA is TGTGCCAGCAGCTTTAGCGGGAGGGCCCCTTTCAATGAGCAGTTCTTC.

V is TRBV5-1 and J is TRBJ2-3; 10 bases line up with TRBD2. The CDR3 contains 17 residues. V lost 4 bases, J lost 5 bases, and 13 bases stayed unmatched. Germline CDR1 reads SGHRS; CDR2 reads YFSETQ. CDR3 nucleotide sequence: TGCGCCAGCAGCGGAAGCCCGACTAGCGGGTGGGGAGATACGCAGTATTTT. Protein product: CASSGSPTSGWGDTQYF.

This sequence joins TRBV6-5 and TRBJ2-1; 13 bases fit TRBD2. Germline V gene data show CDR1 as MNHEY and CDR2 as SVGAGI. The CDR3 contains 17 residues. Trimming took 2 bases from V and 10 from J; bases not matched to a gene: 11. Here the CDR3 reads CASSYPIPGLAGNEQFF. CDR3 DNA: TGTGCCAGCAGTTACCCTATACCGGGACTAGCGGGAAACGAGCAGTTCTTC.

This clonotype was observed a few times. The chain joins TRBV7-2 to TRBJ2-5; D uncertain. The CDR3 is 14 residues long. Between the trimmed V and J ends, which lost 1 base and 2 bases, there was a span of 8 bases. Germline V gene data show CDR1 as SGHTA and CDR2 as FQGNSA. The chain's CDR3 is CASSLDTVQETQYF. For the CDR3, the DNA is TGTGCCAGCAGCTTAGACACGGTACAAGAGACCCAGTACTTC.

Only a few counts were recorded for this clonotype. CDR3 loop: CASSLGGRMEETQYF. The CDR3 DNA reads TGCGCCAGCAGCTTGGGGGGGAGGATGGAAGAGACCCAGTACTTC. The chain combines TRBV5-1 with TRBJ2-5, with D perhaps TRBD2 (6 bases). Trimming shortened V by 0 bases and J by 3 bases, and 12 bases separated the two germline ends. Germline CDR1 and CDR2: SGHRS and YFSETQ. CDR3 length: 15 residues. Full variable domain (rest looked up from reference TRBV5-1 and TRBJ2-5): KAGVTQTPRYLIKTRGQQVTLSCSPISGHRSVSWYQQTPGQGLQFLFEYFSETQRNKGNFPGRFSGRQFSNSRSEMNVSTLELGDSALYLCASSLGGRMEETQYFGPGTRLLVL.

This clonotype showed up many times. The genes are TRBV4-2 and TRBJ2-2, with a possible D match to TRBD1 (6 bases). Trimming pared 1 base from V and 1 base from J, leaving 10 bases between. This CDR3 spans 16 amino acids. CDR1 and CDR2 (germline): LGHNA, YNFKEQ. CDR3 DNA sequence: TGTGCCAGCAGCCAAGTAGGGGGAGTGAACACCGGGGAGCTGTTTTTT. This codes for CASSQVGGVNTGELFF.

This clonotype was picked up many times. This rearrangement joins TRBV27 to TRBJ2-7; TRBD2 is a possible D gene (6 bases). The CDR3 loop spans 13 amino acids. Deletions cut 4 bases from V and 6 bases from J, with 13 bases between. Germline V gene lookup returns CDR1 MNHEY and CDR2 SMNVEV (reference sequence). As DNA, the CDR3 is TGTGCCAGCAGTTGGGGACTTCGGAGCGAGCAGTACTTC. Translating gives CASSWGLRSEQYF.

This clonotype was recorded at least ten times. The chain joins TRBV5-1 to TRBJ1-1; D is unresolved. Germline V gene data show CDR1 as SGHRS and CDR2 as YFSETQ. The CDR3 totals 14 residues. Deletions cut 3 bases from V and 1 base from J, with 10 bases between. The CDR3 sequence is CASSSGRTNTEAFF. CDR3 sequence (DNA): TGCGCCAGCAGCTCCGGGCGGACGAACACTGAAGCTTTCTTT.

This clonotype was seen a handful of times. The J gene is TRBJ2-7, the V gene TRBV7-6; D ambiguous. The CDR3 loop spans 12 amino acids. V was cut by 5 bases and J by 0 bases, with 5 bases left in between. Germline CDR1 is SGHVS and CDR2 is FNYEAQ. In nucleotides, the CDR3 is TGTGCCAGCAGCATGAGCTCCTACGAGCAGTACTTC. As protein: CASSMSSYEQYF.

The sample holds many counts of this clonotype. This chain links TRBV29-1 with TRBJ2-3; 12 bases agree with TRBD2. Germline V CDR1 and CDR2: SQVTM, ANQGSEA. The ends lost 6 bases at V and 9 bases at J; junction bases unmatched: 10. This CDR3 is built from 14 residues. CDR3 sequence (DNA): TGCAGCGTCCCTCGACTAGCGGGAGTAGCAACGCAGTATTTT. Encoded protein: CSVPRLAGVATQYF.

This clonotype was picked up many times. The J gene is TRBJ1-5, the V gene TRBV6-1; the D is unclear. CDR1 MNHNS and CDR2 SASEGT come from the germline V gene. V was cut by 6 bases and J by 5 bases, with 11 bases left in between. The CDR3 runs to 13 residues. The CDR3 bases are TGTGCCAGCAGCGGACGGCACGATCAGCCCCAGCATTTT. Translating gives CASSGRHDQPQHF.

The chain couples TRBV12-3 or TRBV12-4 to TRBJ2-2, with no clear D. Trimming cost V 5 bases and J 5 bases, with 6 bases left between them. CDR3 length: 12 amino acids. CDR3 DNA: TGTGCCAGCAGTCCCGAAACCGGGGAGCTGTTTTTT. It codes for CASSPETGELFF.

This clonotype has more than one count but fewer than ten. V usage is TRBV19 and J usage is TRBJ1-1, with unresolved D. The length of the CDR3 is 13 residues. Germline CDR1 LNHDA, CDR2 SQIVND (reference sequence). The V and J ends lost 4 bases and 1 base respectively, with 7 bases between them. The CDR3 sequence: CASSTSENTEAFF. CDR3 DNA: TGTGCCAGTAGTACCTCGGAGAACACTGAAGCTTTCTTT.

This clonotype was seen a few times. The genes are TRBV5-1 and TRBJ1-1; D is unclear. This CDR3 comprises 14 residues. Trimming left V 2 bases short and J 4 bases short, with 12 bases between. Per the germline V gene, CDR1 is SGHRS and CDR2 is YFSETQ. CDR3 loop: CASSFLSEGTEAFF. In DNA, the CDR3 is TGCGCCAGCAGCTTCCTTTCGGAGGGCACTGAAGCTTTCTTT.

V and J are TRBV5-1 and TRBJ2-5; 7 bases are shared with TRBD2. CDR3 length equals 15 residues. The germline CDR1 and CDR2 sequences are SGHRS and YFSETQ. Unmatched junction bases numbered 12, after V lost 4 bases and J lost 6 bases. This CDR3 is CASSRQLAVTQTQYF. In nucleotides, the CDR3 is TGCGCCAGCAGCAGACAGCTAGCGGTCACACAGACCCAGTACTTC.

This clonotype turned up a few times. J is TRBJ2-7 and V is TRBV20-1, with a weak D call TRBD1 (7 bases). CDR1 is DFQATT and CDR2 is SNEGSKA in the germline V gene (reference sequence). This CDR3 contains 13 residues. The V end lost 0 bases, the J end lost 8 bases, and 14 bases lay between the germline ends. Here the CDR3 reads CSAREGPGGKQYF. DNA for the CDR3: TGCAGTGCTAGAGAGGGCCCAGGGGGGAAGCAGTACTTC.

The J gene is TRBJ1-5, the V gene TRBV4-1; perhaps TRBD1 as D (5 bases). Trimming left V 4 bases short and J 10 bases short, with 17 bases between. This CDR3 is 14 amino acids long. Per the germline V gene, CDR1 is MGHRA and CDR2 is YSYEKL. The CDR3: CASSPWGRLPPQHF. In DNA, the CDR3 is TGCGCCAGCAGCCCGTGGGGCCGTCTCCCTCCCCAGCATTTT.

This clonotype was seen ten or more times. This chain uses TRBV5-1 with TRBJ1-1; D is undetermined. The CDR3 length is 13 residues. CDR1 SGHRS and CDR2 YFSETQ come from the germline V gene. With 4 bases removed from V and 5 bases from J, the gap between germline ends came to 12 bases. This CDR3 is CASSPKNSTEAFF. The CDR3 DNA reads TGCGCCAGCAGCCCGAAAAATAGTACTGAAGCTTTCTTT.

This clonotype occurred many times. The V and J genes are TRBV27 and TRBJ1-5; maybe TRBD1 (6 bases). The CDR3 extends over 15 amino acids. Germline values: CDR1 MNHEY, CDR2 SMNVEV (reference sequence). Trimming removed 6 bases at V and 1 base at J, with 13 bases between. CDR3 loop: CASRPGQSSNQPQHF. Here the CDR3 DNA reads TGTGCCAGCAGACCTGGACAGTCCAGCAATCAGCCCCAGCATTTT.

This clonotype occurred a few times. The chain has TRBV29-1 and TRBJ2-1; D not certain. In germline, CDR1 is SQVTM, CDR2 ANQGSEA. Trimming pared 3 bases from V and 2 bases from J, leaving 11 bases between. CDR3 length: 14 amino acids. CDR3 sequence reads: CSVDIVTPYNEQFF. Here the CDR3 DNA reads TGCAGCGTTGATATAGTAACCCCCTACAATGAGCAGTTCTTC.